This T cell receptor (beta chain) was retrieved from a study of blood T cell repertoires in COVID-19 (dated by TCRdb to 2020 to 2021). About the study as a whole: Samples covering the acute and convalescent phases of COVID-19 were provided by collaborators in the United States, Italy and Spain. Sample metadata almost always included a de-identified subject ID, COVID-19 status, age in years and sex. Deeply sampled blood TCRbeta repertoires from subjects exposed to, actively infected with, or recovered from COVID-19 were included in the dataset. Samples came from the ongoing ImmuneRACE study (first 160 participants) plus 1,254 subjects from 6 global collaborators. The prospective study material was composed of cDNA or gDNA derived from T cells, B-cell-depleted T cells, or PBMCs. A freely available public database, intended as a resource for researchers studying the immune response to SARS-CoV-2, is where the repertoires were released. Where available, HLA class I and class II types were obtained from metadata supplied by the sample provider rather than from assay-based typing.

Turning to this clone: The antigen it binds to is not known. Nothing much larger sits one base from this clone, and base qualities are not available.

Collaborating institutions collected whole blood in K2EDTA tubes following their own protocols. For TCRbeta analysis, collaborator samples were shipped as frozen whole blood, as isolated PBMCs, or as DNA extracted from either sample type. The CDR3 numbers 16 residues from cysteine through phenylalanine. Only the CDR3 portion is preserved as DNA: 48 bases, with reading frame beginning at the first base. V is pared back by 1 base and J by 1 base, with 10 bases lying between the germline termini. From a lookup of the germline V gene, CDR1 and CDR2 are SGHVS and FNYEAQ. TCRbeta CDR3 regions were amplified from genomic DNA using the immunoSEQ Assay, a bias-controlled multiplex PCR. As for how the authors treated the data: The number of nucleated cells in each sample was estimated from the amplification of reference gene primers within the assay. To quantify the absolute abundance of each unique TCRbeta CDR3 rearrangement, sequence reads were collapsed and filtered. Productive Simpson clonality was computed per sample as the square root of Simpson's diversity index over productive rearrangements. What TCRdb holds here is the immuneACCESS table cut down to in-frame rearrangements. Part of the clones is not present; checked against another copy, under half of the missing clones reflect an unresolved V gene, and the others are unexplained. The V and J calls and clone size come from that table; D and trimming were worked out from the DNA. The sample table contains 30,000 to 40,000 clones; only one count was recorded for about 80% of them. The leading ten clones occupy 31% of the sample.

The paper's findings and limits, for the study overall: How much clinical and demographic metadata was included differed by source and by participant, and the metadata was provided uncurated.

The sequenced material came from peripheral blood. Recombination linked TRBV7-6 to TRBJ2-2; the D segment cannot be called with confidence. The clonotype was recovered from an older man with acute or convalescent COVID-19. The sequenced DNA is TGTGCCAGCAGCTTAGGTAGAGGCCTGAACACCGGGGAGCTGTTTTTT. Translation gives CASSLGRGLNTGELFF.